The present entry profiles one TCR beta chain with its context. Its antigen is as yet unknown. Trimming stripped 4 bases from V and 9 bases from J, with 13 bases between. CDR1 and CDR2 (germline): KGHSH, LQKENI. The CDR3 is 13 amino acids. These data come from a study of shared clonotypes between healthy human individuals. Findings and limits, study-wide: Researchers found naive subsets generally carried larger estimated richness than memory subsets.

Assay: immunoSEQ multiplex PCR; the TCRdb copy retains only in-frame clones and omits some. The table includes a few million clones, approximately 96% detected once. The source of this sequence is a man aged 18 to 29 in good health. The sample taken for sequencing was naive CD4+ T cells sorted from blood. Subset meaning: CD45RA+ positively selected. J is TRBJ1-5 and V is TRBV18; D gene unclear. The CDR3 reads CASSLDYVLPQHF. As DNA, the CDR3 is TGTGCCAGCTCACTCGACTATGTTTTGCCCCAGCATTTT.